This T cell receptor beta chain comes out of a study of T-cell memory formation after mild COVID-19. Study outcomes and limitations: Day 15 to 85 contractors were CD4/CD8 balanced; later expanders leaned CD4+. Pre-infection memory already had some responding clones, implying cross-reactive memory joined. Contracting clones localized mainly to CM and EM when CD4+ and mainly to EMRA when CD8+.

Comments on this clonotype: No antigen is known for it.

TCRdb passed the 5' RACE reads through MiXCR, listing each CDR3 protein once. The table has about 400,000 distinct CDR3 sequences, less than 25% seen once. V was clipped by 6 bases and J by 9 bases, with 19 bases between them. The germline V gene encodes CDR1 SGDLS and CDR2 YYNGEE. The CDR3 has 14 residues. Specimen: PBMCs or a T cell subset sorted from them (not recorded which). The chain has TRBV9 and TRBJ2-1; D is possibly TRBD2 (7 bases). This clonotype was obtained from an adult woman who had mild COVID-19 (a few samples of this study predate the infection). Cell type and time point are not known. For the CDR3, the DNA is TGTGCCAGCACCGGAGGGGGGGGTAGGACTGAGCAGTTCTTC. Protein product: CASTGGGGRTEQFF. The variable domain in full, completed from reference TRBV9 and TRBJ2-1, reads DSGVTQTPKHLITATGQRVTLRCSPRSGDLSVYWYQQSLDQGLQFLIQYYNGEERAKGNILERFSAQQFPDLHSELNLSSLELGDSALYFCASTGGGGRTEQFFGPGTRLTVL.